The 22 T cell receptor beta chains below were found in one sample sequenced in a study of cytomegalovirus exposure and HLA in healthy donors. The PCR used 60 Vbeta and 13 Jbeta primers. TCRdb's copy holds only in-frame clones and misses some; the assay was immunoSEQ multiplex PCR. This table holds over 120,000 clones, approximately 84% found once. The sample was PBMCs. These receptors originate from a young man in good health and CMV-seropositive.

J is TRBJ1-6 and V is TRBV9; D may be TRBD1 (5 bases). The CDR3 is 15 amino acids. Trimming took off 4 bases at V and 6 bases at J, with 14 bases between the two ends. Germline CDR1 is SGDLS and CDR2 is YYNGEE. CDR3 sequence (DNA): TGTGCCAGCAGCTCCTCCGACAGTTTTAATTCACCCCTCCACTTT. Protein sequence: CASSSSDSFNSPLHF.

The J gene is TRBJ1-4, the V gene TRBV28; 7 nucleotides agree with TRBD1. The CDR3 has 15 amino acids. Germline trimming cut 4 bases from V and 8 bases from J; bases unmatched to any gene: 10. CDR1 and CDR2 from the germline V gene are MDHEN and SYDVKM. The CDR3, as DNA: TGTGCCAGCAGTTCCGCGACAGGGCGAAGGGAAAAACTGTTTTTT. It is translated as CASSSATGRREKLFF.

The chain carries TRBV6-5 and TRBJ1-4; D remains unclear. Germline V gene lookup returns CDR1 MNHEY and CDR2 SVGAGI. This CDR3 comprises 14 residues. Trimming left V 6 bases short and J 1 base short, with 9 bases between. The DNA of the CDR3 is TGTGCCAGCAGACTGACTGGAACTAATGAAAAACTGTTTTTT. Its protein is CASRLTGTNEKLFF.

This clone has only one observation. The chain has TRBV5-5 and TRBJ2-3, with TRBD2 as a possible D gene (7 bases). The V and J ends lost 3 bases and 4 bases respectively, with 15 bases between them. The CDR3 has 15 amino acids. Germline loops: CDR1 SGHKS, CDR2 YYEKEE (reference sequence). The CDR3 region is CASSSPGGGADTQYF. The CDR3 region has the DNA TGTGCCAGCAGCTCCCCCGGAGGGGGGGCAGATACGCAGTATTTT.

The chain links TRBV7-2 to TRBJ2-7; D remains unclear. CDR3 length: 14 amino acids. With 3 bases removed from V and 2 bases from J, the gap between germline ends came to 11 bases. CDR1 SGHTA and CDR2 FQGNSA come from the germline V gene. The CDR3 DNA sequence: TGTGCCAGCAGCTTGTGGTCTGCGACCTACGAGCAGTACTTC. Its translation is CASSLWSATYEQYF.

As concerns this clone: The sample carries other DNA sequences with the same CDR3. The CDR3: CASSPPSTDTQYF. The CDR3 region has the DNA TGTGCCAGCTCACCTCCATCCACAGATACGCAGTATTTT. The rearrangement joins TRBV18 to TRBJ2-3, with D uncertain. The CDR3 is 13 amino acids. Trimming removed 3 bases from V and 2 bases from J, with 6 bases in between. CDR1 KGHSH and CDR2 LQKENI come from the germline V gene.

This chain links TRBV19 with TRBJ2-7; D might be TRBD1 (6 bases). The length of the CDR3 is 14 residues. V was pared by 3 bases and J by 3 bases, with 12 bases between. The germline V gene has CDR1 LNHDA and CDR2 SQIVND (reference sequence). The CDR3 is CASSISQGNYEQYF. DNA for the CDR3: TGTGCCAGTAGTATCTCACAGGGAAACTACGAGCAGTACTTC.

This clone was recorded only once. The V gene is TRBV19, the J gene TRBJ2-5, with no clear D. V was clipped by 4 bases and J by 5 bases, with 11 bases between them. The CDR3 is 13 amino acids. Germline V lookup: CDR1 LNHDA, CDR2 SQIVND (reference sequence). For the CDR3, the DNA is TGTGCCAGTAGTACGAGTGACTTGGAGACCCAGTACTTC. The encoded protein is CASSTSDLETQYF.

The chain has TRBV4-2 and TRBJ2-5, with 12 bases lining up with TRBD1. The V segment lost 0 bases and the J segment 7 bases; nucleotides outside the gene matches: 12. Germline CDR1 is LGHNA and CDR2 is YNFKEQ. There are 18 residues in the CDR3. The CDR3 is CASSQEVEGTGGGWTQYF. The CDR3 nucleotides read TGTGCCAGCAGCCAAGAGGTAGAGGGGACAGGGGGCGGATGGACCCAGTACTTC.

The chain joins TRBV9 to TRBJ2-5; 14 positions agree with TRBD2. Near its end, the DNA agrees better with TRBJ2-7, so the J call may be wrong. There are 18 residues in the CDR3. Germline CDR1 is SGDLS and CDR2 is YYNGEE. In nucleotides, the CDR3 is TGTGCCAGCAGTTACTCGGTGACTAGCGGGAGGGAACCCTACGAGCAGTACTTC. It specifies CASSYSVTSGREPYEQYF.

The chain is built from TRBV11-2 and TRBJ2-2, with D unclear. There are 14 residues in the CDR3. From germline, CDR1 is SGHAT and CDR2 FQNNGV. The V end was cut by 6 bases, the J end by 3 bases, with 11 bases between. In nucleotides, the CDR3 is TGTGCCAGCAGGACACCCGGTGACACCGGGGAGCTGTTTTTT. Its translation: CASRTPGDTGELFF.

The chain combines TRBV6-1 with TRBJ2-7; D unresolved. The CDR3 runs to 13 residues. Germline V gene data show CDR1 as MNHNS and CDR2 as SASEGT. Trimming removed 7 bases at V and 0 bases at J, with 10 bases between. The CDR3 reads CASKSESSYEQYF. The CDR3 DNA reads as TGTGCCAGCAAATCCGAGAGCTCCTACGAGCAGTACTTC.

The CDR3 DNA sequence: TGTGCCAGCAGTTACGACGGAGTCTATGGCTACACCTTC. Translated: CASSYDGVYGYTF. The chain recombines TRBV6-5 with TRBJ1-2; no definite D call. The V end lost 2 bases, the J end lost 4 bases, and 8 bases lay between the germline ends. The CDR3 covers 13 residues. CDR1 is MNHEY, CDR2 SVGAGI, per germline.

The table lists this clone with a count of one. The chain links TRBV5-3 to TRBJ2-2, with D unclear. TRBV5-3 is an open reading frame whose function is uncertain. V gave up 4 bases and J gave up 7 bases, with 8 bases separating them. The CDR3 extends over 12 amino acids. DNA for the CDR3: TGTGCCAGAAGCCCCGGTGGCGGGGAGCTGTTTTTT. Its translation is CARSPGGGELFF.

The V and J genes are TRBV7-8 and TRBJ2-1, with D possibly matching TRBD2 (5 bases). The CDR3 runs 14 residues. Trimming took 1 base from V and 6 from J, leaving 10 bases between them. The germline V gene encodes CDR1 SGHVS and CDR2 FQNEAQ. CDR3 bases: TGTGCCAGCAGCTTAGTCGGCGCGGGCAATGAGCAGTTCTTC. This gives the protein CASSLVGAGNEQFF.

This clone showed up just once. The chain joins TRBV27 to TRBJ2-3, with 12 positions matching TRBD2. The CDR3 totals 18 residues. Germline V gene data show CDR1 as MNHEY and CDR2 as SMNVEV (reference sequence). With V trimmed by 5 bases and J by 4 bases, 13 bases remained unmatched. CDR3 protein: CASSLRSTSGSWPDTQYF. In DNA, the CDR3 is TGTGCCAGCAGTCTCCGCTCGACTAGCGGGAGTTGGCCAGATACGCAGTATTTT.

The rearrangement links TRBV28 to TRBJ1-2, with 7 bases that match TRBD1. The ends lost 1 base at V and 4 bases at J; junction bases unmatched: 9. The germline V gene has CDR1 MDHEN and CDR2 SYDVKM. The CDR3 is made up of 16 amino acids. As DNA, the CDR3 is TGTGCCAGCAGTTTATTTTCACAGGGGACGAGCTATGGCTACACCTTC. Translating gives CASSLFSQGTSYGYTF.

V usage is TRBV5-1 and J usage is TRBJ2-5; 7 nucleotides align to TRBD2. The better agreement between TRBJ2-7 and the DNA end casts doubt on the J call. The CDR3 consists of 16 residues. Germline V gives CDR1 SGHRS, CDR2 YFSETQ. The CDR3 DNA follows: TGCGCCAGCAGCCCTGGGGGGGGTCCCCCCGGATACGAGCAGTACTTC. This sequence encodes CASSPGGGPPGYEQYF.

The V call is TRBV6-5, the J call TRBJ1-2; 7 nucleotides match TRBD1. V lost 9 bases to trimming and J lost 0 bases; unmatched junction nucleotides: 10. The CDR3 is 15 residues long. Germline CDR1 is MNHEY and CDR2 is SVGAGI. The CDR3 is CASGDPQGTNYGYTF. Here the CDR3 DNA reads TGTGCCAGTGGCGATCCACAGGGGACTAACTATGGCTACACCTTC.

V is TRBV16 and J is TRBJ1-5, with D unresolved. The germline V and J ends were trimmed by 4 bases and 3 bases, with 13 bases remaining between them. The germline V gene has CDR1 KGHSY and CDR2 FQNENV. This CDR3 is 15 amino acids long. The CDR3 reads CASSRQPGNNQPQHF. CDR3 in DNA: TGTGCCAGCAGCCGGCAGCCGGGAAACAATCAGCCCCAGCATTTT.

This clone has only a few counts. This chain uses TRBV5-4 with TRBJ1-1; D might be TRBD1 (5 bases). Trimming took 0 bases from V and 0 from J, leaving 6 bases between them. The CDR3 contains 14 residues. The germline CDR1 and CDR2 sequences are SGHNT and YYREEE (reference sequence). CDR3 residues: CASSLETVNTEAFF. In nucleotides, the CDR3 is TGTGCCAGCAGCTTGGAGACAGTGAACACTGAAGCTTTCTTT.

The gene calls are TRBV6-4 and TRBJ1-5; D is possibly TRBD1 (5 bases). The germline CDR1 and CDR2 sequences are MRHNA and SNTAGT. This CDR3 is built from 14 residues. V was shortened by 6 bases and J by 5 bases, with 14 bases between the two germline ends. The CDR3: CASRPQGTHQPQHF. CDR3 in DNA: TGTGCCAGCAGACCCCAGGGTACCCATCAGCCCCAGCATTTT.